One sample yielded the 13 T cell receptor beta chains listed below, sequenced in a study of radiation and T cells in renal cell carcinoma (dated by TCRdb to 2018 to 2020). Receptors were amplified or captured by the immunoSEQ multiplex PCR assay. Not all clones reach the TCRdb copy of this immuneACCESS table, which keeps in-frame sequences only. Checked studies attribute under half of the gap to unresolved V genes and leave the rest unexplained. Present in this sample are about 90,000 clones, approximately 80% of which were seen just once. The top ten hold roughly a tenth of the sample. Sample time point, as interpreted from the label and publication: blood 4 weeks post-SBRT, at nephrectomy. Explained via the paper, the treatment or condition label denotes: 15 Gy SBRT to primary tumor, nephrectomy 4 weeks later. Sequencing was performed on blood, taken from a patient whose treatment included radiotherapy and nephrectomy. Source of these receptors: a man in his fifties or sixties with renal cell carcinoma.

The rearrangement joins TRBV19 to TRBJ1-5; 11 bases match TRBD1. With V trimmed by 1 base and J by 4 bases, 6 bases remained unmatched. The CDR3 consists of 17 residues. The germline CDR1 and CDR2 sequences are LNHDA and SQIVND (reference sequence). The CDR3 DNA sequence: TGTGCCAGTAGTATAGGGCTAGGACAGGGGGCTAATCAGCCCCAGCATTTT. Translating it yields CASSIGLGQGANQPQHF.

The CDR3: CASSYGIRYYGYTF. The CDR3 coding sequence is TGTGCCAGCAGTTACGGAATCCGCTACTATGGCTACACCTTC. The rearrangement joins TRBV6-5 to TRBJ1-2, with D unclear. In germline, CDR1 is MNHEY, CDR2 SVGAGI. The CDR3 length is 14 residues. The V and J ends lost 2 bases and 3 bases respectively, with 10 bases between them.

V and J are TRBV5-1 and TRBJ2-1, with 11 bases fitting TRBD2. The CDR3 is 16 amino acids. V lost 4 bases, J lost 8 bases, and 11 bases stayed unmatched. In germline, CDR1 is SGHRS, CDR2 YFSETQ. Here the CDR3 DNA reads TGCGCCAGCAGCCCTGTAGCGGGAGGGTCAATAGATGAGCAGTTCTTC. This encodes CASSPVAGGSIDEQFF.

V is TRBV18 and J is TRBJ2-3, with 9 bases aligning to TRBD1. Germline trimming cut 2 bases from V and 3 bases from J; bases unmatched to any gene: 12. Germline V lookup: CDR1 KGHSH, CDR2 LQKENI. This CDR3 has 18 residues. The CDR3 region has the DNA TGTGCCAGCTCACCAGAGTCTTGGGGACAGGGATGGACAGATACGCAGTATTTT. Translating gives CASSPESWGQGWTDTQYF.

V and J are TRBV5-1 and TRBJ2-7, with no clear D. Trimming shortened V by 0 bases and J by 1 base, and 8 bases separated the two germline ends. The CDR3 totals 14 residues. Germline loops: CDR1 SGHRS, CDR2 YFSETQ. This CDR3 reads CASSLEWISYEQYF. Written as DNA, the CDR3 is TGCGCCAGCAGCTTGGAGTGGATTTCCTACGAGCAGTACTTC.

As DNA, the CDR3 is TGCGCCAGCAGCTTGGAGGACAGTATCACAGATACGCAGTATTTT. It encodes CASSLEDSITDTQYF. The rearrangement links TRBV5-1 to TRBJ2-3; a weak D match, TRBD1 (6 bases). The CDR3 totals 15 residues. The germline CDR1 and CDR2 sequences are SGHRS and YFSETQ. With 0 bases removed from V and 2 bases from J, the gap between germline ends came to 10 bases. The variable domain in full, completed from reference TRBV5-1 and TRBJ2-3, reads KAGVTQTPRYLIKTRGQQVTLSCSPISGHRSVSWYQQTPGQGLQFLFEYFSETQRNKGNFPGRFSGRQFSNSRSEMNVSTLELGDSALYLCASSLEDSITDTQYFGPGTRLTVL.

This rearrangement joins TRBV29-1 to TRBJ2-5, with D perhaps matching TRBD1 (5 bases). Trimming removed 4 bases at V and 1 base at J, with 10 bases between. CDR1 is SQVTM, CDR2 ANQGSEA, per germline. The CDR3 loop spans 13 amino acids. The DNA for the CDR3 is TGCAGCGTTGCTCAGGGAACCCAAGAGACCCAGTACTTC. Amino acids: CSVAQGTQETQYF.

The rearrangement joins TRBV28 to TRBJ2-7; 9 bases agree with TRBD1. This CDR3 spans 15 amino acids. The germline CDR1 and CDR2 sequences are MDHEN and SYDVKM. J was trimmed by 9 bases and V by 4 bases; bases with no gene match: 13. CDR3 sequence (DNA): TGTGCCAGCAGTTCATCTTCGGGACAGGGAGGTGGGCAGTACTTC. Its protein is CASSSSSGQGGGQYF.

The J gene is TRBJ1-2, the V gene TRBV5-6; maybe TRBD1 (6 bases). The CDR3 is 13 amino acids. The germline V and J ends were trimmed by 2 bases and 6 bases, with 11 bases remaining between them. Per germline, CDR1 SGHDT and CDR2 YYEEEE. The CDR3 region is CASSLGRDNGYTF. In DNA form, the CDR3 reads TGTGCCAGCAGCTTAGGCAGGGACAATGGCTACACCTTC.

Concerning this clone: The conserved final phenylalanine or tryptophan is absent from the CDR3, which likely points to a read error. Because the CDR3's place on the DNA is in doubt, the DNA is left out and the CDR3 is given as listed by TCRdb. V and J are TRBV28 and TRBJ1-1; the table names TRBD1, a call not compared with the DNA. With termini counted, the CDR3 has 12 amino acids. Germline CDR1 reads MDHEN; CDR2 reads SYDVKM. This CDR3 reads CASIRFPGQRFL.

The chain has TRBV11-3 and TRBJ2-5; D not resolved. This CDR3 region has 13 residues. Germline V CDR1 and CDR2: SGHNT, YENEEA. V lost 3 bases to trimming and J lost 2 bases, with 7 bases between them. The CDR3 DNA is TGTGCCAGCAGCTTGGGATTACAAGAGACCCAGTACTTC. Translated: CASSLGLQETQYF. The full variable domain, completed using reference TRBV11-3 and TRBJ2-5, is EAGVVQSPRYKIIEKKQPVAFWCNPISGHNTLYWYLQNLGQGPELLIRYENEEAVDDSQLPKDRFSAERLKGVDSTLKIQPAELGDSAVYLCASSLGLQETQYFGPGTRLLVL.

The J gene is TRBJ2-7, the V gene TRBV5-1; TRBD2 agrees at 12 bases. After removal of 5 bases from V and 7 bases from J, the junction contained 13 bases not matched to a gene. Germline V gene sequence: CDR1 SGHRS, CDR2 YFSETQ. The CDR3 has 16 amino acids. The CDR3 reads CASRALLAGGPGEQYF. DNA of the CDR3: TGCGCCAGCAGGGCGCTTCTAGCGGGAGGGCCTGGGGAGCAGTACTTC.

The chain couples TRBV7-3 to TRBJ2-2; perhaps TRBD2 as D (6 bases). The CDR3 covers 16 residues. CDR1 is SGHTA, CDR2 FQGTGA, per germline. Trimming took 5 bases from V and 0 from J, leaving 13 bases between them. CDR3 amino acids: CASSTGSGANTGELFF. CDR3 DNA sequence: TGTGCCAGCAGCACCGGGAGCGGAGCGAACACCGGGGAGCTGTTTTTT.